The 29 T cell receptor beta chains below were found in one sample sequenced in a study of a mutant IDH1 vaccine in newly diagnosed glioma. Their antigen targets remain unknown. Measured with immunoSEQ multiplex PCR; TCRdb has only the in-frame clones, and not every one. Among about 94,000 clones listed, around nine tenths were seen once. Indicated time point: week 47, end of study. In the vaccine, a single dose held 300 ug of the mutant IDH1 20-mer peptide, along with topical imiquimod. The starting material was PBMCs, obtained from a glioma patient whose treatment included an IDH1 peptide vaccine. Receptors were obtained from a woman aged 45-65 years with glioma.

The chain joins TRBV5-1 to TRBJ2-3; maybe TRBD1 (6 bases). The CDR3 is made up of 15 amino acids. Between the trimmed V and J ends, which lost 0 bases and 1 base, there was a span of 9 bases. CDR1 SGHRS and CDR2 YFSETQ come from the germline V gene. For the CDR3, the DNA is TGCGCCAGCAGCTTGGTTCACAGGGGCACAGATACGCAGTATTTT. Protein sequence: CASSLVHRGTDTQYF.

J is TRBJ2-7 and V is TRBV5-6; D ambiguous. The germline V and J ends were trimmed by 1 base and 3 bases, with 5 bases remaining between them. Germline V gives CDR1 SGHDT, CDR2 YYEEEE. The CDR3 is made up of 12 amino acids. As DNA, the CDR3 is TGTGCCAGCAGCTTGAACAGCTACGAGCAGTACTTC. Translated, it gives CASSLNSYEQYF.

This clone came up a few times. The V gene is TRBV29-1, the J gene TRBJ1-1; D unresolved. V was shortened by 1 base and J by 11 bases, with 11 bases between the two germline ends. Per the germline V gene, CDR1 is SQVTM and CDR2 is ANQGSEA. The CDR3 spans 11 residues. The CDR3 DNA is TGCAGCGTTGAAGGGGCTCAGCGGGCTTTCTTT. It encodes CSVEGAQRAFF. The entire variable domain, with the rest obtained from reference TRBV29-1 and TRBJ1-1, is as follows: SAVISQKPSRDICQRGTSLTIQCQVDSQVTMMFWYRQQPGQSLTLIATANQGSEATYESGFVIDKFPISRPNLTFSTLTVSNMSPEDSSIYLCSVEGAQRAFFGQGTRLTVV.

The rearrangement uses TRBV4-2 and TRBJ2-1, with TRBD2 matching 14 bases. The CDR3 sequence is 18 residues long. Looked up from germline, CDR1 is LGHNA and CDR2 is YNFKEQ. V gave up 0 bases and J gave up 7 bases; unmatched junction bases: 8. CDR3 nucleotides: TGTGCCAGCAGCCAAGATGGGCCCGGGACTAGCGGGAGAAATGAGCAGTTCTTC. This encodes CASSQDGPGTSGRNEQFF.

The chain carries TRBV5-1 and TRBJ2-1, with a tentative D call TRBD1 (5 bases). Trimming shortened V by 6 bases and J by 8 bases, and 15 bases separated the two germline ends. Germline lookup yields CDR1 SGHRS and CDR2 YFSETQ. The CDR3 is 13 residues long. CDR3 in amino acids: CASKDTGTHEQFF. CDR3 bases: TGCGCCAGCAAGGACACAGGTACCCATGAGCAGTTCTTC.

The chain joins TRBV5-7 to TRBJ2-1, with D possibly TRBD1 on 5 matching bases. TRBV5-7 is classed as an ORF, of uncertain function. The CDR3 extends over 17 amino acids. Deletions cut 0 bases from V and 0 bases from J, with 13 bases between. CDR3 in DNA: TGTGCCAGCAGCTTGGGGGCCCACAGGCTCTCCTACAATGAGCAGTTCTTC. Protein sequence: CASSLGAHRLSYNEQFF.

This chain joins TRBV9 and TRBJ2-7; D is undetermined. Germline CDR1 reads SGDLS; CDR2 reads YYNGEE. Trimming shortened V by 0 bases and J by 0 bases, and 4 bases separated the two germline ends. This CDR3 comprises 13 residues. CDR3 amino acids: CASSVGTSYEQYF. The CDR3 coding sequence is TGTGCCAGCAGCGTAGGAACCTCCTACGAGCAGTACTTC.

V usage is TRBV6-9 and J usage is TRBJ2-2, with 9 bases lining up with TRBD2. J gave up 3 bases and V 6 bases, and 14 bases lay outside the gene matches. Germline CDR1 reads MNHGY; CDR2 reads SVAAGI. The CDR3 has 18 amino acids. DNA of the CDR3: TGTGCCAGCAGCCCCAACTGGCGGGAGGGCCGGGACACCGGGGAGCTGTTTTTT. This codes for CASSPNWREGRDTGELFF.

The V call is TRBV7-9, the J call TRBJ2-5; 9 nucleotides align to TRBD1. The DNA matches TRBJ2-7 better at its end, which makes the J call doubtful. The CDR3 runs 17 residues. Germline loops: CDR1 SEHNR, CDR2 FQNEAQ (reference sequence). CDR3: CASSLVYGGQGDYEQYF. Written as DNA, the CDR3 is TGTGCCAGCAGCTTAGTGTATGGGGGACAGGGTGACTACGAGCAGTACTTC.

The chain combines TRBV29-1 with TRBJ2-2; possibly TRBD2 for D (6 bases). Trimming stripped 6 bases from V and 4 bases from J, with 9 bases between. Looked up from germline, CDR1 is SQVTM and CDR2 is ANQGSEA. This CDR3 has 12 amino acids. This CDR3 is CSVTGSTGELFF. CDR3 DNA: TGCAGCGTCACCGGGAGCACCGGGGAGCTGTTTTTT.

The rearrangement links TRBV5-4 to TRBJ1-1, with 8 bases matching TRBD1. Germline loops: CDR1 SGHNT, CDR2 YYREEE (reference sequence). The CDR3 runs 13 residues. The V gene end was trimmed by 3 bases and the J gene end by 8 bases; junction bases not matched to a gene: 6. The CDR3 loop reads CASSSDRGQEAFF. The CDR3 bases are TGTGCCAGCAGCTCTGACAGGGGACAAGAAGCTTTCTTT.

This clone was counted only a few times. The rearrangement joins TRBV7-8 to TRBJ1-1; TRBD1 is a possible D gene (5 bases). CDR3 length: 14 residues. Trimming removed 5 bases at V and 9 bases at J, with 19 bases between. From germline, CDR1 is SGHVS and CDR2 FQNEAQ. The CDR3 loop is CASSPRPDGTKAFF. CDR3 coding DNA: TGTGCCAGCAGCCCACGCCCCGACGGGACGAAAGCTTTCTTT.

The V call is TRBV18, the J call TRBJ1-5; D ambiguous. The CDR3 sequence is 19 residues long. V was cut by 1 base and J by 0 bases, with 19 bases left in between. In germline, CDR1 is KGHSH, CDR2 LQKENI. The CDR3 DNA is TGTGCCAGCTCACCACGGAGGAGTGCATCGGGATATAGCAATCAGCCCCAGCATTTT. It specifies CASSPRRSASGYSNQPQHF.

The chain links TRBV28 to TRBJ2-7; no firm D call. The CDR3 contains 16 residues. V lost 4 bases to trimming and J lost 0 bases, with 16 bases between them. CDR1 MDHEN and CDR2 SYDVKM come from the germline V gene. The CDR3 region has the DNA TGTGCCAGCAGTTCCCCCGCCCGCTCTTCCTCCTACGAGCAGTACTTC. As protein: CASSSPARSSSYEQYF.

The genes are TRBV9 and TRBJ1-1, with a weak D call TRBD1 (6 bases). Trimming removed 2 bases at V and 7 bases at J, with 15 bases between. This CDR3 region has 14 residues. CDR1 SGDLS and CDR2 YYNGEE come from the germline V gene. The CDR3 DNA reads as TGTGCCAGCAGCGTCCCACCGGAGGGGGGTGAAGCTTTCTTT. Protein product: CASSVPPEGGEAFF.

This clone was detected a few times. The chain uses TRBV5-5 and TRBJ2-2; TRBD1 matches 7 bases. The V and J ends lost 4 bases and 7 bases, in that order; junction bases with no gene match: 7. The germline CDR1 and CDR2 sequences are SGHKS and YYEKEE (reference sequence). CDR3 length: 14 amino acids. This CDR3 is CASSLDRVIGELFF. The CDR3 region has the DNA TGTGCCAGCAGCCTCGACAGGGTCATCGGGGAGCTGTTTTTT.

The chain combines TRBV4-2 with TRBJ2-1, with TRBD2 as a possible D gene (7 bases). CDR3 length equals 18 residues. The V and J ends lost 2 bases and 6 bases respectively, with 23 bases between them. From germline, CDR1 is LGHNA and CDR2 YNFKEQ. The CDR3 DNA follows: TGTGCCAGCAGCCAATTCAGCCATCGGGGAGGGGGGAGCAATGAGCAGTTCTTC. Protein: CASSQFSHRGGGSNEQFF.

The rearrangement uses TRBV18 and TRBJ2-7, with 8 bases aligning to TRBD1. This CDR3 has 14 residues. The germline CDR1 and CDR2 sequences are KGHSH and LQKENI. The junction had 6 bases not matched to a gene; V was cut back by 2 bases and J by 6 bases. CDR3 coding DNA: TGTGCCAGCTCACCAAATGGACAGGGAGTCGAGCAGTACTTC. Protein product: CASSPNGQGVEQYF.

CDR3 coding DNA: TGTGCCCGACGGGGGTCGGTGAATGAAAAACTGTTTTTT. Translation: CARRGSVNEKLFF. The chain carries TRBV6-5 and TRBJ1-4, with D possibly matching TRBD1 (5 bases). V was clipped by 11 bases and J by 5 bases, with 15 bases between them. CDR3 length equals 13 residues. CDR1 is MNHEY, CDR2 SVGAGI, per germline.

CDR3 sequence: CASSLSTGGYNSPLHF. Written as DNA, the CDR3 is TGTGCCAGCAGCTTGTCGACAGGGGGCTATAATTCACCCCTCCACTTT. The V gene is TRBV5-4, the J gene TRBJ1-6, with 9 positions matching TRBD1. Germline values: CDR1 SGHNT, CDR2 YYREEE (reference sequence). The CDR3 runs to 16 residues. The J segment lost 3 bases and the V segment lost 1 base, leaving 2 bases of the junction unmatched.

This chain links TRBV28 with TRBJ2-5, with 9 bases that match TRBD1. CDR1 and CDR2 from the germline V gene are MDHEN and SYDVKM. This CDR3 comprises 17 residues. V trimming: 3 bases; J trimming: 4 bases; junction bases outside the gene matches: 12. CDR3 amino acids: CASSFGDRAGLGETQYF. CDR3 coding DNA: TGTGCCAGCAGTTTCGGGGACAGGGCGGGTTTAGGAGAGACCCAGTACTTC.

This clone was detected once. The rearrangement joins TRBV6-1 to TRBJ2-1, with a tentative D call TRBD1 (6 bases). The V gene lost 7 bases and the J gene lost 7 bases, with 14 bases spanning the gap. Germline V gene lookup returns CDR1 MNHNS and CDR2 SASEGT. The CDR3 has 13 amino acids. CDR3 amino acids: CASKFLQGNEQFF. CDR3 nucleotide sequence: TGTGCCAGCAAATTTCTCCAGGGGAATGAGCAGTTCTTC.

The CDR3 DNA follows: TGTGCCTGGTTGACTAGCCCAGGGGGAAATGAGCAGTTCTTC. It translates to CAWLTSPGGNEQFF. The rearrangement uses TRBV30 and TRBJ2-1; D could derive from TRBD1 or TRBD2 (7 bases each). Germline CDR1 GTSNPN, CDR2 SVGIG (reference sequence). The V gene lost 5 bases and the J gene lost 7 bases, with 18 bases spanning the gap. The CDR3 spans 14 residues.

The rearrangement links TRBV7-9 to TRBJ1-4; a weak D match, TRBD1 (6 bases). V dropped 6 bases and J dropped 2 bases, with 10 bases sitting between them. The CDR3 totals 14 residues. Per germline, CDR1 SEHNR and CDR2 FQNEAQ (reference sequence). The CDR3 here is CASRKGGTNEKLFF. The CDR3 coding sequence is TGTGCCAGCAGGAAGGGGGGGACTAATGAAAAACTGTTTTTT. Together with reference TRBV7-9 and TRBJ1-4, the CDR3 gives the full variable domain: DTGVSQNPRHKITKRGQNVTFRCDPISEHNRLYWYRQTLGQGPEFLTYFQNEAQLEKSRLLSDRFSAERPKGSFSTLEIQRTEQGDSAMYLCASRKGGTNEKLFFGSGTQLSVL.

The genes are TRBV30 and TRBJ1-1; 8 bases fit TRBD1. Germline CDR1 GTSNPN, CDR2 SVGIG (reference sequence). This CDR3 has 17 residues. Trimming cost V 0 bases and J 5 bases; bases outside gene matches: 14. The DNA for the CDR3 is TGTGCCTGGAGTGTAATGGGTGGACAGGGAGCCGTGACTGAAGCTTTCTTT. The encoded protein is CAWSVMGGQGAVTEAFF.

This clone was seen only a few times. The CDR3 DNA sequence: TGTGCCACCAGCGCAGGGGAGAACACTGAAGCTTTCTTT. Encoded protein: CATSAGENTEAFF. The rearrangement joins TRBV15 to TRBJ1-1; maybe TRBD1 (6 bases). V was pared by 5 bases and J by 1 base, with 8 bases between. Germline CDR1 is LNHNV and CDR2 is YYDKDF (reference sequence). The CDR3 runs 13 residues.

For the CDR3, the DNA is TGTGCCAGCAGCCCCCGGTGGGGTTTCCAGCCCCAGCATTTT. The encoded protein is CASSPRWGFQPQHF. The J gene is TRBJ1-5, the V gene TRBV27, with D unresolved. V was trimmed by 6 bases and J by 7 bases, leaving 16 bases between them. This CDR3 has 14 amino acids. Germline V gives CDR1 MNHEY, CDR2 SMNVEV (reference sequence).

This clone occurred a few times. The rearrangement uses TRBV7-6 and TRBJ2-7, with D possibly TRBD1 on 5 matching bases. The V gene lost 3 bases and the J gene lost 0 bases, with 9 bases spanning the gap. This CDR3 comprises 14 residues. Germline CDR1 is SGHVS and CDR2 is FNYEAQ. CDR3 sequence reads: CASSLGRDSYEQYF. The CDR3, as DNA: TGTGCCAGCAGCTTGGGCAGGGACTCCTACGAGCAGTACTTC.

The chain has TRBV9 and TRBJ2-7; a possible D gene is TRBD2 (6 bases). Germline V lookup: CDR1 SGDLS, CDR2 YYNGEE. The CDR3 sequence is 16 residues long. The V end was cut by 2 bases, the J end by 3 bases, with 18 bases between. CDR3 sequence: CASSVGPAGLGYEQYF. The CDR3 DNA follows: TGTGCCAGCAGCGTCGGGCCCGCGGGGTTGGGCTACGAGCAGTACTTC.